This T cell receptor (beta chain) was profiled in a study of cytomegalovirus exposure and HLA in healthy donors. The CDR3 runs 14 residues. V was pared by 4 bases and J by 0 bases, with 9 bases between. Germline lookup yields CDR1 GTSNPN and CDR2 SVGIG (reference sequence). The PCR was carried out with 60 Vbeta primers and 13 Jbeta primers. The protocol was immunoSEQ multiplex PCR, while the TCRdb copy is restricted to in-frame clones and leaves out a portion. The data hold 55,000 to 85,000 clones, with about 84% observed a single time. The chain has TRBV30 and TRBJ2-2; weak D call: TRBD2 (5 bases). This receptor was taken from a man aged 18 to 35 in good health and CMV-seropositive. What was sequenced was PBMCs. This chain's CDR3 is CAWKGGSNTGELFF. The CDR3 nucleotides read TGTGCCTGGAAGGGCGGGTCGAACACCGGGGAGCTGTTTTTT.